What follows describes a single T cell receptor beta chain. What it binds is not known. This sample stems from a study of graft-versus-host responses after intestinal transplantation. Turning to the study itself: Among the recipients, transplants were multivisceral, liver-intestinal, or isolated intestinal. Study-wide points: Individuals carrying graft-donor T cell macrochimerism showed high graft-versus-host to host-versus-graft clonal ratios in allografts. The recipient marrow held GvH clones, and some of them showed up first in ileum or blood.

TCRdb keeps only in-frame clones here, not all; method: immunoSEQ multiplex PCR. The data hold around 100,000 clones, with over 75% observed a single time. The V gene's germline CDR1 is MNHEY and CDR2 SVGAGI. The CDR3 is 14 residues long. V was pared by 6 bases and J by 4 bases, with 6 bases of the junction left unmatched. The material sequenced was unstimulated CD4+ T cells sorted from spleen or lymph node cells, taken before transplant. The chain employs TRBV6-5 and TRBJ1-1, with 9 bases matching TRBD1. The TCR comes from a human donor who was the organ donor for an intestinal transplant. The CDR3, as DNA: TGTGCCAGCAGCCACAGGGGGCCGAGCACTGAAGCTTTCTTT. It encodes CASSHRGPSTEAFF.